This T cell receptor beta chain was retrieved from a study of tumor-infiltrating lymphocytes in primary liver carcinoma. Germline V lookup: CDR1 PRHDT, CDR2 FYEKMQ (reference sequence). The CDR3 length is 14 residues. With a constant-region primer, TCR beta cDNA was made from around 530 ng of total RNA. Libraries covering TCR beta were generated through three nested multiplex PCR rounds (using a slightly modified ARM-PCR). PCR rounds one and two used TRBV1-TRBV30 forward primers with a C-beta reverse primer for around 11 cycles each. A single record per CDR3 protein comes from TCRdb applying MiXCR to the multiplex PCR reads. The table lists 100,000 to 120,000 distinct CDR3 sequences, 82% of them singletons, with approximately 21% in the top ten. Starting material for RNA and DNA co-extraction consisted of roughly 19-30 mg of unsorted bulk tissue. As concerns this clonotype: The antigen is undetermined. At one end the junction does not follow the germline gene, possibly because of a read error.

Whole-study findings and limits: A fraction of only about 7-25% of top clones appeared in all five tumor regions.

The genes are TRBV13 and TRBJ1-6; D call uncertain. This receptor was identified in a man aged 35 to 55 with primary liver carcinoma and hepatitis B virus infection. The sequenced sample consisted of liver tumor tissue from sampling region 3. Subset noted: tumor region T3, left-lateral pole. The CDR3 spells CASSLSRGNSSLHF. Written as DNA, the CDR3 is TGTGCCAGCAGCTTGAGTCGGGGTAATTCATCCCTCCATTTT.